A single sample is the source of the 27 T cell receptor beta chains below, sequenced in a study of T cells in Graves' hyperthyroidism and ophthalmopathy. RNA transcripts served as the template for amplifying TCR beta CDR3 regions. First-round RT-PCR of the TCR CDR3 relied on the HTBI primer set. In TCRdb, the multiplex PCR reads were re-called with MiXCR into one record per CDR3 protein. Of under 300,000 distinct CDR3 sequences listed, 20% to 25% are singletons. The source material was blood. These receptors came from a man aged 25 to 40 with Graves' ophthalmopathy.

This clonotype came up many times. This sequence joins TRBV7-3 and TRBJ2-1; possible D gene TRBD2, 6 bases. V dropped 4 bases and J dropped 5 bases, with 9 bases sitting between them. CDR3 length: 13 amino acids. The germline gives CDR1 SGHTA, CDR2 FQGTGA. Here the CDR3 reads CASSWTKNNEQFF. CDR3 coding DNA: TGTGCCAGCAGCTGGACTAAAAACAATGAGCAGTTCTTC.

This clonotype has a count of ten or more. V is TRBV30 and J is TRBJ1-2; 9 bases agree with TRBD1. V lost 1 base, J lost 9 bases, and 6 bases stayed unmatched. CDR1 and CDR2 (germline): GTSNPN, SVGIG (reference sequence). The CDR3 consists of 13 residues. CDR3 coding DNA: TGTGCCTGGAGTGCAGGGACAGGGCGAAGCTACACCTTC. It is translated as CAWSAGTGRSYTF.

This clonotype came up a few times. The chain combines TRBV13 with TRBJ2-1; a possible D gene is TRBD2 (6 bases). V lost 4 bases to trimming and J lost 9 bases, with 13 bases between them. The CDR3 extends over 13 amino acids. CDR1 is PRHDT, CDR2 FYEKMQ, per germline (reference sequence). The chain's CDR3 is CASSSPMGGEQFF. The CDR3 DNA reads TGTGCCAGCAGCTCTCCTATGGGGGGTGAGCAGTTCTTC. The complete variable domain, with remaining parts taken from reference TRBV13 and TRBJ2-1, reads AAGVIQSPRHLIKEKRETATLKCYPIPRHDTVYWYQQGPGQDPQFLISFYEKMQSDKGSIPDRFSAQQFSDYHSELNMSSLELGDSALYFCASSSPMGGEQFFGPGTRLTVL.

Concerning this clonotype: An end of the junction differs from the germline gene, which may be a read error. J is TRBJ2-2 and V is TRBV7-7, with 10 bases aligning to TRBD2. Germline CDR1 and CDR2: SSHAT and FNYEAQ (reference sequence). CDR3 length: 16 residues. The CDR3: CASRASGSVNTGELFF. The CDR3 region has the DNA TGTGCTAGCAGGGCTAGCGGGAGTGTCAACACCGGGGAGCTGTTTTTT.

The chain links TRBV20-1 to TRBJ2-3, with D tentatively TRBD2 (5 bases). V lost 4 bases and J lost 5, with 16 bases in between. The CDR3 runs 14 residues. In germline, CDR1 is DFQATT, CDR2 SNEGSKA (reference sequence). In nucleotides, the CDR3 is TGCAGTGCTAAAAGATTCGGAGGTCTAGATACGCAGTATTTT. Its translation is CSAKRFGGLDTQYF.

This chain's CDR3 is CASKSGRSSYEQYF. The CDR3 DNA follows: TGTGCCAGCAAGAGCGGGAGGAGCTCCTACGAGCAGTACTTC. The genes are TRBV6-1 and TRBJ2-7; 9 bases agree with TRBD2. The CDR3 consists of 14 residues. The V gene end was trimmed by 7 bases and the J gene end by 0 bases; junction bases not matched to a gene: 4. The germline V gene encodes CDR1 MNHNS and CDR2 SASEGT.

Written as DNA, the CDR3 is TGTGCCAGCAGTTACCGGCGGGCCTTCGGCGAGCAGTACTTC. This encodes CASSYRRAFGEQYF. The rearrangement joins TRBV12-3 or TRBV12-4 to TRBJ2-7, with D tentatively TRBD2 (5 bases). V gave up 4 bases and J gave up 6 bases, with 16 bases separating them. CDR3 length: 14 amino acids.

V gene TRBV19 combines with J gene TRBJ2-4; TRBD2 might be the D (6 bases). Deletions cut 2 bases from V and 8 bases from J, with 16 bases between. CDR3 size: 15 residues. Per the germline V gene, CDR1 is LNHDA and CDR2 is SQIVND (reference sequence). The CDR3: CASSITGPPGDIQYF. CDR3 sequence (DNA): TGTGCCAGTAGTATAACGGGGCCCCCGGGGGACATTCAGTACTTC. Variable domain in full (rest from reference TRBV19 and TRBJ2-4): DGGITQSPKYLFRKEGQNVTLSCEQNLNHDAMYWYRQDPGQGLRLIYYSQIVNDFQKGDIAEGYSVSREKKESFPLTVTSAQKNPTAFYLCASSITGPPGDIQYFGAGTRLSVL.

This clonotype was detected ten times or more. The rearrangement links TRBV30 to TRBJ2-1, with D perhaps TRBD2 (6 bases). Germline V gene lookup returns CDR1 GTSNPN and CDR2 SVGIG (reference sequence). V gave up 4 bases and J gave up 6 bases, with 13 bases separating them. The CDR3 has 13 residues. The CDR3 DNA follows: TGTGCCTGGAAAAGGGACTTAATCAATGAGCAGTTCTTC. It yields the protein CAWKRDLINEQFF. Full variable domain (remainder filled in from reference TRBV30 and TRBJ2-1): SQTIHQWPATLVQPVGSPLSLECTVEGTSNPNLYWYRQAAGRGLQLLFYSVGIGQISSEVPQNLSASRPQDRQFILSSKKLLLSDSGFYLCAWKRDLINEQFFGPGTRLTVL.

This clonotype was found a few times. The genes are TRBV10-3 and TRBJ1-2; tentative D call: TRBD1 (5 bases). The CDR3 covers 15 residues. Trimming cost V 3 bases and J 4 bases, with 15 bases left between them. CDR1 ENHRY and CDR2 SYGVKD come from the germline V gene. In nucleotides, the CDR3 is TGTGCCATCAGTGAAGGTCTGGGGCGGTCCTATGGCTACACCTTC. Protein product: CAISEGLGRSYGYTF.

The chain uses TRBV30 and TRBJ2-3; no clear D. V was clipped by 2 bases and J by 2 bases, with 11 bases between them. The CDR3 extends over 14 amino acids. Germline CDR1 reads GTSNPN; CDR2 reads SVGIG (reference sequence). In DNA, the CDR3 is TGTGCCTGGAGTATGGTAGGCCTCACAGATACGCAGTATTTT. Translated, it gives CAWSMVGLTDTQYF. The full variable domain, rest sourced from reference TRBV30 and TRBJ2-3, is SQTIHQWPATLVQPVGSPLSLECTVEGTSNPNLYWYRQAAGRGLQLLFYSVGIGQISSEVPQNLSASRPQDRQFILSSKKLLLSDSGFYLCAWSMVGLTDTQYFGPGTRLTVL.

Only a few counts were recorded for this clonotype. The rearrangement uses TRBV12-5 and TRBJ2-3; the match to TRBD2 covers 10 bases. Germline values: CDR1 LGHNT, CDR2 FRNRAP. The CDR3 totals 19 residues. V was clipped by 4 bases and J by 4 bases; unmatched bases: 17. In nucleotides, the CDR3 is TGTGCTAGTGGTTCCCCAACCAATCTAGCGGGAGTGGTGGCAGATACGCAGTATTTT. It translates to CASGSPTNLAGVVADTQYF. Based on the CDR3 plus reference TRBV12-5 and TRBJ2-3, the full variable domain is DARVTQTPRHKVTEMGQEVTMRCQPILGHNTVFWYRQTMMQGLELLAYFRNRAPLDDSGMPKDRFSAEMPDATLATLKIQPSEPRDSAVYFCASGSPTNLAGVVADTQYFGPGTRLTVL.

This rearrangement joins TRBV18 to TRBJ2-1, with 7 bases identical to TRBD2. V lost 0 bases and J lost 4; bases outside the gene matches: 6. This CDR3 region has 16 residues. CDR1 and CDR2 (germline): KGHSH, LQKENI. As DNA, the CDR3 is TGTGCCAGCTCACCACCGAAGGGAGGGCAGTACAATGAGCAGTTCTTC. This encodes CASSPPKGGQYNEQFF.

The V call is TRBV16, the J call TRBJ2-1; possible D gene TRBD1, 5 bases. Trimming cost V 4 bases and J 2 bases, with 15 bases left between them. This CDR3 contains 16 residues. Germline assignment: CDR1 KGHSY and CDR2 FQNENV. The CDR3 region is CASSPSGQVAYNEQFF. CDR3 coding DNA: TGTGCCAGCAGCCCTTCAGGGCAGGTAGCCTACAATGAGCAGTTCTTC.

CDR3 amino acids: CASSQGSPAFGGYTF. The CDR3 DNA reads TGTGCCAGCAGCCAGGGCTCTCCCGCTTTTGGTGGCTACACCTTC. The chain links TRBV3-1 to TRBJ1-2; D remains unclear. V gave up 3 bases and J gave up 7 bases, with 18 bases separating them. Germline CDR1 LGHDT, CDR2 YNNKEL (reference sequence). The CDR3 totals 15 residues. Full variable domain (missing parts from reference TRBV3-1 and TRBJ1-2): DTAVSQTPKYLVTQMGNDKSIKCEQNLGHDTMYWYKQDSKKFLKIMFSYNNKELIINETVPNRFSPKSPDKAHLNLHINSLELGDSAVYFCASSQGSPAFGGYTFGSGTRLTVV.

V usage is TRBV10-3 and J usage is TRBJ2-1; D gene unclear. Per the germline V gene, CDR1 is ENHRY and CDR2 is SYGVKD. The CDR3 consists of 13 residues. Trimming stripped 5 bases from V and 3 bases from J, with 8 bases between. The CDR3 region is CAISKQNYNEQFF. The CDR3, as DNA: TGTGCCATCAGTAAACAGAACTACAATGAGCAGTTCTTC.

The chain recombines TRBV12-3 or TRBV12-4 with TRBJ2-1; tentative D call: TRBD1 (6 bases). V lost 6 bases and J 9 bases, leaving 12 bases between the germline ends. The CDR3 has 12 residues. CDR3 residues: CASRRGGVEQFF. The CDR3 bases are TGTGCCAGCAGGCGAGGGGGAGTTGAGCAGTTCTTC.

The CDR3 nucleotides are TGTGCCAGCAGGCCCGGGACAGGGATCTCGCCCCTCCACTTT. It translates to CASRPGTGISPLHF. V usage is TRBV2 and J usage is TRBJ1-6, with 9 positions matching TRBD1. The germline gives CDR1 SNHLY, CDR2 FYNNEI. After removal of 6 bases from V and 13 bases from J, the junction contained 10 bases not matched to a gene. This CDR3 comprises 14 residues.

The gene calls are TRBV6-2 or TRBV6-3 and TRBJ2-7, with D tentatively TRBD1 or TRBD2 (5 bases each). Germline V gene sequence: CDR1 MNHEY, CDR2 SVGEGT. The CDR3 runs to 15 residues. The germline V and J ends were trimmed by 2 bases and 2 bases, with 13 bases remaining between them. CDR3 amino acids: CASSYGGSQTYEQYF. In nucleotides, the CDR3 is TGTGCCAGCAGTTACGGGGGTAGCCAAACCTACGAGCAGTACTTC.

This clonotype came up many times. The chain is built from TRBV5-1 and TRBJ1-2; the D gene is possibly TRBD1 (6 bases). Germline CDR1 is SGHRS and CDR2 is YFSETQ. The length of the CDR3 is 13 residues. V shed 2 bases and J shed 7 bases, with 12 bases lying between them. The CDR3 DNA follows: TGCGCCAGCAGCTTAGGGGGTTCGAGTGGCTACACCTTC. Amino acids: CASSLGGSSGYTF.

CDR3 region: CASREASGNYEQYF. The CDR3 DNA reads as TGTGCCAGCAGGGAGGCTAGCGGGAACTACGAGCAGTACTTC. The V and J genes are TRBV2 and TRBJ2-7, with 9 bases fitting TRBD2. V lost 6 bases to trimming and J lost 3 bases; unmatched junction nucleotides: 6. The germline CDR1 and CDR2 sequences are SNHLY and FYNNEI. The CDR3 consists of 14 residues.

This clonotype was seen ten or more times. The V call is TRBV12-3 or TRBV12-4, the J call TRBJ1-1; D is uncertain. This CDR3 region has 13 residues. The V and J ends lost 4 bases and 2 bases respectively, with 8 bases between them. CDR3 bases: TGTGCCAGCAGTTCCATAACCAACACTGAAGCTTTCTTT. It yields the protein CASSSITNTEAFF.

This clonotype showed up many times. The chain couples TRBV2 to TRBJ2-1; D perhaps matches TRBD2 (6 bases). The CDR3 extends over 11 amino acids. V was pared by 6 bases and J by 9 bases, with 9 bases between. CDR1 is SNHLY, CDR2 FYNNEI, per germline. Written as DNA, the CDR3 is TGTGCCAGCAGGCGGGGTAGTGAGCAGTTCTTC. This gives the protein CASRRGSEQFF.

This clonotype has a count of ten or more. The gene calls are TRBV7-9 and TRBJ2-3, with D uncertain. The CDR3 spans 12 residues. The germline gives CDR1 SEHNR, CDR2 FQNEAQ (reference sequence). The DNA for the CDR3 is TGTTGCAGTGGCAAAAGCACAGATACGCAGTATTTT. Its protein is CCSGKSTDTQYF.

This clonotype was counted many times. The chain recombines TRBV28 with TRBJ2-6; no reliable D call. There are 14 residues in the CDR3. V lost 7 bases and J lost 2, with 9 bases in between. Germline V CDR1 and CDR2: MDHEN, SYDVKM. CDR3 nucleotides: TGTGCCAGCACCCCGAGCACTGGGGCCAACGTCCTGACTTTC. It is translated as CASTPSTGANVLTF.

This clonotype was counted only a few times. The rearrangement joins TRBV24-1 to TRBJ2-3; D remains ambiguous. Germline-derived CDR1 and CDR2 are KGHDR and SFDVKD. Trimming removed 5 bases at V and 2 bases at J, with 10 bases between. The CDR3 is 14 amino acids. In DNA form, the CDR3 reads TGTGCCACCAGTGGCCTTGAATACACAGATACGCAGTATTTT. Translating it yields CATSGLEYTDTQYF.

At least ten counts were recorded for this clonotype. The chain has TRBV6-1 and TRBJ2-7; 8 nucleotides line up with TRBD2. The CDR3 has 15 amino acids. The trim removed 5 bases at V and 6 bases at J, leaving 12 bases unmatched. Germline V gives CDR1 MNHNS, CDR2 SASEGT. CDR3 nucleotides: TGTGCCAGCAGTTACCCAGGGACTAGTAGGTTCGAGCAGTACTTC. Amino acids: CASSYPGTSRFEQYF.